The clone carrying this T cell receptor beta chain has just a few counts. No antigen is known for it. The data are from a study of T-cell memory formation after mild COVID-19. Study at large: The TCR clusters were mostly specific to one donor. Broader study findings: The finding that pre-infection memory included some responding clones suggested that cross-reactive memory joined. Shrinking CD4+ clones were chiefly CM and EM; CD8+ ones were chiefly EMRA.

Barcoded TCR alpha and TCR beta cDNA libraries with UMIs came from 5'RACE using constant-segment primers. TCRdb passed the 5' RACE reads through MiXCR, listing each CDR3 protein once. The sample records hundreds of thousands of distinct CDR3 sequences, approximately 19% being singletons. In germline, CDR1 is LGHNA, CDR2 YNFKEQ. V lost 10 bases to trimming and J lost 2 bases, with 9 bases between them. This CDR3 has 12 residues. The TCR comes from a man aged 18 to 29 who had mild COVID-19 (a few samples of this study predate the infection). Cell type and time point are not known. Sequenced input: PBMCs or a T cell subset sorted from them (not recorded which). The chain has TRBV4-2 and TRBJ1-5; D uncertain. The CDR3 DNA reads TGTGCCACCCTAAAGGGCAATCAGCCCCAGCATTTT. It codes for CATLKGNQPQHF.